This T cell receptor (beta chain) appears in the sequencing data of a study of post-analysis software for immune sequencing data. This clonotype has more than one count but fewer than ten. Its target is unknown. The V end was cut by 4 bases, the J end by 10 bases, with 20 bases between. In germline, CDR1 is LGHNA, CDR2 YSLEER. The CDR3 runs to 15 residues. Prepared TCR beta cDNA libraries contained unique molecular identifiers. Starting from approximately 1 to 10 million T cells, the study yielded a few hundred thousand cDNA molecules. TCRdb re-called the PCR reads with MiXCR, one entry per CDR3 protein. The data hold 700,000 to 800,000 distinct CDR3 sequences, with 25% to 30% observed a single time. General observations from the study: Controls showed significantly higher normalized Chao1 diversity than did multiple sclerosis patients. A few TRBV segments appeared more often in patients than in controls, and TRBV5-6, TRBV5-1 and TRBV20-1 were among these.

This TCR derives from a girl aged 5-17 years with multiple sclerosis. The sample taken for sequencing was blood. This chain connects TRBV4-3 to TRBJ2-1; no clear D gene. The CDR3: CASSPFISSSYEQFF. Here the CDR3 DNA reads TGCGCCAGCAGCCCTTTCATATCCTCATCCTACGAGCAGTTCTTC.